Below are 5 T cell receptor beta chains sequenced from a single sample in a study of T cells after yellow fever vaccination. Each CDR3 protein gets one entry after TCRdb re-called the 5' RACE reads with MiXCR. The sample shows about 74,000 distinct CDR3 sequences, around 6.5% of them seen only once. The input for sequencing was CD8+ T cells sorted from PBMCs, taken around 5 days after the first yellow fever vaccination. All receptors derive from a man aged 18 to 30 who received the YFV17D yellow fever vaccine.

The chain combines TRBV9 with TRBJ2-1, with TRBD2 as a possible D gene (7 bases). The CDR3 is 16 residues long. The V gene's germline CDR1 is SGDLS and CDR2 YYNGEE. With 1 base removed from V and 7 bases from J, the gap between germline ends came to 18 bases. Written as DNA, the CDR3 is TGTGCCAGCAGCGTATTTGAGGGGGGGGCCCGGAATGAGCAGTTCTTC. Amino acids: CASSVFEGGARNEQFF.

The sample holds many counts of this clonotype. The chain carries TRBV4-3 and TRBJ2-2; D remains unclear. CDR1 is LGHNA, CDR2 YSLEER, per germline. Between the trimmed V and J ends, which lost 1 base and 4 bases, there was a span of 10 bases. The CDR3 is 15 amino acids. The CDR3 is CASSQGGMPTGELFF. CDR3 DNA: TGCGCCAGCAGCCAAGGAGGCATGCCCACCGGGGAGCTGTTTTTT.

This clonotype turned up a few times. The V and J genes are TRBV7-9 and TRBJ2-3; D may correspond to TRBD1 or TRBD2 (5 bases each). CDR1 is SEHNR, CDR2 FQNEAQ, per germline (reference sequence). CDR3 length: 18 amino acids. The V end was cut by 6 bases, the J end by 0 bases, with 22 bases between. CDR3 sequence reads: CASRSSGAVWGSTDTQYF. CDR3 nucleotide sequence: TGTGCCAGCAGGTCATCCGGGGCGGTGTGGGGAAGCACAGATACGCAGTATTTT.

This clonotype was detected only a few times. V usage is TRBV13 and J usage is TRBJ1-1; 7 bases agree with TRBD1. The CDR3 runs 17 residues. Germline trimming cut 4 bases from V and 6 bases from J; bases unmatched to any gene: 17. Germline V gene data show CDR1 as PRHDT and CDR2 as FYEKMQ (reference sequence). CDR3 nucleotide sequence: TGTGCCAGCAGCTCAACCTACAGGGGCAGAGGTGTCGCTGAAGCTTTCTTT. Amino acid sequence: CASSSTYRGRGVAEAFF.

The V and J genes are TRBV6-2 or TRBV6-3 and TRBJ1-6, with TRBD1 matching 7 bases. V lost 4 bases to trimming and J lost 7 bases; unmatched junction nucleotides: 4. This CDR3 is built from 14 residues. Germline V gives CDR1 MNHEY, CDR2 SVGEGT. CDR3 in DNA: TGTGCCAGCAGTTCGGGACAGCTGAATTCACCCCTCCACTTT. It codes for CASSSGQLNSPLHF.